A selection of T cell receptor beta chains follows, all from one sample in a study of T cell repertoires in cytomegalovirus infection. One entry per CDR3 protein results from TCRdb running MiXCR on the reads. The data contain hundreds of thousands of distinct CDR3 sequences, approximately 46% of them seen just once; the ten biggest clones take up about two fifths. The antigens of these receptors remain unknown. The source material was cultured PBMCs, sampled from culture after CMV antigen stimulation. These receptors originate from a human donor in good health (CMV status not recorded). Some clones in this sample may be carry-over from other donors' samples. Both conserved end residues are part of each CDR3. D genes are given only for firm matches. The listing skips clone size in some rows; elsewhere it reads once, few, many or a size class.

v_gene: TRBV20-1; abundance: .; d_gene: TRBD2; j_gene: TRBJ2-7; CDR3nt: TGCAGTGCTAGAATTCTCAGCGGGACGGAGAGCTCCTACGAGCAGTACTTC; CDR3aa: CSARILSGTESSYEQYF
v_gene: TRBV2; abundance: .; d_gene: .; j_gene: TRBJ1-3; CDR3nt: TGTGCCAGCATGGGGGAGAGCACCATATATTTT; CDR3aa: CASMGESTIYF
v_gene: TRBV5-1; abundance: .; d_gene: .; j_gene: TRBJ2-5; CDR3nt: TGCGCCAGCAGCTTGGAAGTCAACCGGGAGACCCAGTACTTC; CDR3aa: CASSLEVNRETQYF
v_gene: TRBV4-2; abundance: .; d_gene: .; j_gene: TRBJ2-5; CDR3nt: TGTGCCAGCAGCCAAGCGGGTAGGAAGACCCAGTACTTC; CDR3aa: CASSQAGRKTQYF
v_gene: TRBV9; abundance: .; d_gene: .; j_gene: TRBJ2-7; CDR3nt: TGTGCCAGCAGCGTAGGGGGGGACGCCATCTCCTACGAGCAGTACTTC; CDR3aa: CASSVGGDAISYEQYF
v_gene: TRBV6-2/TRBV6-3; abundance: .; d_gene: .; j_gene: TRBJ2-3; CDR3nt: TGTGCCAGCTACGGAACCTTCACAGATACGCAGTATTTT; CDR3aa: CASYGTFTDTQYF
v_gene: TRBV19; abundance: .; d_gene: TRBD1; j_gene: TRBJ2-2; CDR3nt: TGTGCCAGTAGGGGGACAGGGGTGGCCGGGGAGCTGTTTTTT; CDR3aa: CASRGTGVAGELFF
v_gene: TRBV29-1; abundance: .; d_gene: TRBD1; j_gene: TRBJ2-1; CDR3nt: TGCAGCGTGGAACCGTACGCCGGGACAGGGAGGAATGAGCAGTTCTTC; CDR3aa: CSVEPYAGTGRNEQFF
v_gene: TRBV27; abundance: .; d_gene: .; j_gene: TRBJ1-5; CDR3nt: TGTGCCAGCAGCGCCGCTGCCAAAATGAATCAGCCCCAGCATTTT; CDR3aa: CASSAAAKMNQPQHF
v_gene: TRBV7-8; abundance: .; d_gene: .; j_gene: TRBJ1-3; CDR3nt: TGTGCCAGCAGCCCTAGTAACTCTGGAAACACCATATATTTT; CDR3aa: CASSPSNSGNTIYF
v_gene: TRBV6-1; abundance: few; d_gene: .; j_gene: TRBJ2-5; CDR3nt: TGTGCCAGCAGGGAGGACAACCAAGAGACCCAGTACTTC; CDR3aa: CASREDNQETQYF
v_gene: TRBV20-1; abundance: few; d_gene: TRBD1; j_gene: TRBJ2-7; CDR3nt: TGCAGTGCTAGAGATATTTTTGGGGACAGGGGGATCGAGCAGTACTTC; CDR3aa: CSARDIFGDRGIEQYF
v_gene: TRBV7-2; abundance: many; d_gene: .; j_gene: TRBJ2-4; CDR3nt: TGTGCCAGCAGCTTAGGGGCAAACAACATTCAGTACTTC; CDR3aa: CASSLGANNIQYF
v_gene: TRBV5-6; abundance: few; d_gene: TRBD1; j_gene: TRBJ1-2; CDR3nt: TGTGCCAGCAGCCCGAGGACAGGGACCCTACTCTATGGCTACACCTTC; CDR3aa: CASSPRTGTLLYGYTF
v_gene: TRBV2; abundance: .; d_gene: TRBD1; j_gene: TRBJ1-5; CDR3nt: TGTGCCAGCAGTGAAGGCAGACAGGGAGCCAATCAGCCCCAGCATTTT; CDR3aa: CASSEGRQGANQPQHF
v_gene: TRBV4-3; abundance: .; d_gene: .; j_gene: TRBJ2-2; CDR3nt: TGCGCCAGCAGCCAAGGAGCAGGGTTCACCGGGGAGCTGTTTTTT; CDR3aa: CASSQGAGFTGELFF
v_gene: TRBV6-6; abundance: .; d_gene: TRBD1; j_gene: TRBJ2-6; CDR3nt: TGTGCCAGCAGTACACGGGCAGGGGGAACCCCTGGGGCCAACGTCCTGACTTTC; CDR3aa: CASSTRAGGTPGANVLTF
v_gene: TRBV2; abundance: .; d_gene: .; j_gene: TRBJ1-5; CDR3nt: TGTGCCAGCAGTGGAGTGGGCAGCAATCAGCCCCAGCATTTT; CDR3aa: CASSGVGSNQPQHF
v_gene: TRBV7-2; abundance: .; d_gene: .; j_gene: TRBJ2-3; CDR3nt: TGTGCCAGCACCCTTATCCCCGGACCCACAGATACGCAGTATTTT; CDR3aa: CASTLIPGPTDTQYF
v_gene: TRBV11-2; abundance: .; d_gene: TRBD2; j_gene: TRBJ2-4; CDR3nt: TGTGCCAGCAGCTCTAAAAGGCTAGCGGGAAGCGGGCTAGCCAAAAACATTCAGTACTTC; CDR3aa: CASSSKRLAGSGLAKNIQYF
v_gene: TRBV12-3/TRBV12-4; abundance: .; d_gene: TRBD2; j_gene: TRBJ2-1; CDR3nt: TGTGCCAGCAGTTCGGGACTAGCGGATTCCTACAATGAGCAGTTCTTC; CDR3aa: CASSSGLADSYNEQFF
v_gene: TRBV20-1; abundance: .; d_gene: .; j_gene: TRBJ1-1; CDR3nt: TGCAGTGCTCTTTCTGGGGGGGTGAACACTGAAGCTTTCTTT; CDR3aa: CSALSGGVNTEAFF
v_gene: TRBV6-5; abundance: .; d_gene: .; j_gene: TRBJ1-5; CDR3nt: TGTGCCAGTGGGGGCAGAGAAGGCCAGCCCCAGCATTTT; CDR3aa: CASGGREGQPQHF
v_gene: TRBV7-2; abundance: .; d_gene: .; j_gene: TRBJ2-7; CDR3nt: TGTGCCAGCAGCTTAGGTGCCGGGACTCTGTCCTACGAGCAGTACTTC; CDR3aa: CASSLGAGTLSYEQYF
v_gene: TRBV3-1; abundance: .; d_gene: TRBD2; j_gene: TRBJ2-6; CDR3nt: TGTGCCAGCAGCCAAGAGTGGCGAGCGGGGGCTACCTCTGGGGCCAACGTCCTGACTTTC; CDR3aa: CASSQEWRAGATSGANVLTF
v_gene: TRBV7-2; abundance: few; d_gene: .; j_gene: TRBJ2-4; CDR3nt: TGTGCCAGCAGCACAGGGACAGCCAAAAACATTCAGTACTTC; CDR3aa: CASSTGTAKNIQYF
v_gene: TRBV19; abundance: .; d_gene: .; j_gene: TRBJ1-5; CDR3nt: TGTGCCAGTAGCCTGGGGAGGGATTATAGCAATCAGCCCCAGCATTTT; CDR3aa: CASSLGRDYSNQPQHF
v_gene: TRBV4-2; abundance: .; d_gene: .; j_gene: TRBJ2-3; CDR3nt: TGTGCCAGCAGCCAAGGACCCACCGCGGCAGATACGCAGTATTTT; CDR3aa: CASSQGPTAADTQYF
v_gene: TRBV20-1; abundance: .; d_gene: .; j_gene: TRBJ2-5; CDR3nt: TGCAGTGCTAGAGATGGGGGGGCGTTTAGGGAGACCCAGTACTTC; CDR3aa: CSARDGGAFRETQYF
v_gene: TRBV6-1; abundance: .; d_gene: .; j_gene: TRBJ2-7; CDR3nt: TGTGCCAGCACCAACGGGGACTTGAGCTCCTACGAGCAGTACTTC; CDR3aa: CASTNGDLSSYEQYF
v_gene: TRBV20-1; abundance: .; d_gene: TRBD2; j_gene: TRBJ2-7; CDR3nt: TGCAGTGCTAGAAAACCGGGACTAGCGGGAGGCGAGCAGTACTTC; CDR3aa: CSARKPGLAGGEQYF
v_gene: TRBV7-8; abundance: .; d_gene: .; j_gene: TRBJ1-5; CDR3nt: TGTGCCAGCAGCTTACTAAAACTCCCCTCTGGCAATCAGCCCCAGCATTTT; CDR3aa: CASSLLKLPSGNQPQHF
v_gene: TRBV11-2; abundance: few; d_gene: .; j_gene: TRBJ2-5; CDR3nt: TGTGCCAGCAGCTTAGCCGTTGGACAACAAGAGACCCAGTACTTC; CDR3aa: CASSLAVGQQETQYF
v_gene: TRBV29-1; abundance: .; d_gene: TRBD1; j_gene: TRBJ2-1; CDR3nt: TGCAGCGTTGAAGAATCGCGTAGGACAGGGTATGAGCAGTTCTTC; CDR3aa: CSVEESRRTGYEQFF
v_gene: TRBV5-3; abundance: once; d_gene: .; j_gene: TRBJ1-3; CDR3nt: TGTGCCAGCAGCTTGCGGGACGTTGGTGGAAACACCATATATTTT; CDR3aa: CASSLRDVGGNTIYF
v_gene: TRBV12-3/TRBV12-4; abundance: few; d_gene: .; j_gene: TRBJ1-6; CDR3nt: TGTGCCAGCAGTTTGGTCTGGGGTTCACCCCTCCACTTT; CDR3aa: CASSLVWGSPLHF
v_gene: TRBV7-8; abundance: .; d_gene: .; j_gene: TRBJ1-2; CDR3nt: TGTGCCAGCAGCTTAGCGCTCCTCGGTAATGGCTACACCTTC; CDR3aa: CASSLALLGNGYTF
v_gene: TRBV19; abundance: few; d_gene: .; j_gene: TRBJ2-2; CDR3nt: TGTGCCAGTAGTATGGACCCGCGGGGCGGGGAGCTGTTTTTT; CDR3aa: CASSMDPRGGELFF
v_gene: TRBV15; abundance: .; d_gene: .; j_gene: TRBJ2-4; CDR3nt: TGTGCCACCAGCAGAGATGTACGGACAAACATTCAGTACTTC; CDR3aa: CATSRDVRTNIQYF
v_gene: TRBV7-2; abundance: many; d_gene: .; j_gene: TRBJ2-3; CDR3nt: TGTGCCAGCAATCTCGGGGGCACAGATACGCAGTATTTT; CDR3aa: CASNLGGTDTQYF
v_gene: TRBV6-6; abundance: few; d_gene: TRBD2; j_gene: TRBJ2-7; CDR3nt: TGTGCCACGGGAGGGCCCTACGAGCAGTACTTC; CDR3aa: CATGGPYEQYF
v_gene: TRBV7-2; abundance: .; d_gene: .; j_gene: TRBJ1-2; CDR3nt: TGTGCCAGCAGCCTATTTACGACGGGTGACTATGGCTACACCTTC; CDR3aa: CASSLFTTGDYGYTF
v_gene: TRBV6-5; abundance: few; d_gene: .; j_gene: TRBJ2-3; CDR3nt: TGTGCCAGCAGTTACAAGAAAAGCACAGATACGCAGTATTTT; CDR3aa: CASSYKKSTDTQYF
v_gene: TRBV15; abundance: .; d_gene: .; j_gene: TRBJ1-2; CDR3nt: TGTGCCACCAGCAGAGAATTAACGACGAACATTTTCGGCTACACCTTC; CDR3aa: CATSRELTTNIFGYTF
v_gene: TRBV12-3/TRBV12-4; abundance: .; d_gene: TRBD1; j_gene: TRBJ1-5; CDR3nt: TGTGCCAGCAGTTTGTTTCCCAGGGGGCAAGGTGGCAATCAGCCCCAGCATTTT; CDR3aa: CASSLFPRGQGGNQPQHF
v_gene: TRBV5-6; abundance: .; d_gene: .; j_gene: TRBJ1-1; CDR3nt: TGTGCCAGCAGCCCTTGGATAGGGGACGGTTTTATGAACACTGAAGCTTTCTTT; CDR3aa: CASSPWIGDGFMNTEAFF
v_gene: TRBV27; abundance: few; d_gene: .; j_gene: TRBJ2-5; CDR3nt: TGTGCCAGCAGTTTAGCGGGGACAGAACAAGAGACCCAGTACTTC; CDR3aa: CASSLAGTEQETQYF
v_gene: TRBV11-2; abundance: few; d_gene: .; j_gene: TRBJ1-6; CDR3nt: TGTGCCAGCAGCTTAGTGTCTTCCCTTTACTCACCCCTCCACTTT; CDR3aa: CASSLVSSLYSPLHF
v_gene: TRBV15; abundance: .; d_gene: TRBD1; j_gene: TRBJ1-1; CDR3nt: TGTGCCACCAGCCGAGACCAGGGGGCTCCTGAAGCTTTCTTT; CDR3aa: CATSRDQGAPEAFF
v_gene: TRBV6-1; abundance: .; d_gene: .; j_gene: TRBJ2-4; CDR3nt: TGTGCCAGCAGGCCCCGCGGGAACATTCAGTACTTC; CDR3aa: CASRPRGNIQYF
v_gene: TRBV12-3/TRBV12-4; abundance: .; d_gene: TRBD1; j_gene: TRBJ1-1; CDR3nt: TGTGCCAGCAGTCGGGACAGAGCTGAAGCTTTCTTT; CDR3aa: CASSRDRAEAFF
v_gene: TRBV7-8; abundance: .; d_gene: TRBD2; j_gene: TRBJ2-3; CDR3nt: TGTGCCAGCAGCTCACCCAGCGGGGGGACCACAGATACGCAGTATTTT; CDR3aa: CASSSPSGGTTDTQYF